Below are 8 T cell receptor beta chains sequenced from a single sample in a study of beta chain features in type 1 diabetes. Reverse transcribing all isolated RNA meant expressed TCRB transcripts were sequenced. Repertoires were generated with immunoSEQ multiplex PCR, while TCRdb's copy carries only in-frame clones and drops some. Here the sample spans about 140,000 clones, roughly 7.2% being singletons. Sequencing used central memory CD4+ T cells from blood. These receptors all stem from a woman in her 30s in good health.

This clone was observed a few times. The chain employs TRBV5-6 and TRBJ1-5; TRBD1 might be the D (5 bases). The germline gives CDR1 SGHDT, CDR2 YYEEEE. The CDR3 runs 16 residues. The V and J ends lost 5 bases and 2 bases respectively, with 17 bases between them. The DNA for the CDR3 is TGTGCCAGCAGTTCTCTCAACAGGTACGGCAATCAGCCCCAGCATTTT. Protein: CASSSLNRYGNQPQHF.

This clone was observed a few times. The rearrangement uses TRBV18 and TRBJ1-4; no reliable D call. This CDR3 contains 15 residues. CDR1 KGHSH and CDR2 LQKENI come from the germline V gene. V lost 3 bases to trimming and J lost 7 bases, with 15 bases between them. The CDR3 nucleotides read TGTGCCAGCTCACCCTTGGGATCGGAGGGTGAAAAACTGTTTTTT. It encodes CASSPLGSEGEKLFF.

The table lists this clone with a few counts. V gene TRBV7-2 combines with J gene TRBJ2-5; D might be TRBD1 (6 bases). This CDR3 has 14 residues. Germline V gene lookup returns CDR1 SGHTA and CDR2 FQGNSA. V was shortened by 5 bases and J by 5 bases, with 15 bases between the two germline ends. CDR3 coding DNA: TGTGCCAGCAGCCTATCCCCAGGGGCCGAGACCCAGTACTTC. Encoded protein: CASSLSPGAETQYF.

The V gene is TRBV5-4, the J gene TRBJ2-1, with a tentative D call TRBD2 (6 bases). The CDR3 runs 15 residues. CDR1 and CDR2 from the germline V gene are SGHNT and YYREEE (reference sequence). Trimming took 4 bases from V and 0 from J, leaving 11 bases between them. The CDR3 coding sequence is TGTGCCAGCAGCGGGGAGGCGAGCTCCTACAATGAGCAGTTCTTC. Amino acid sequence: CASSGEASSYNEQFF.

The table lists this clone with a few counts. V and J are TRBV7-3 and TRBJ2-5, with TRBD2 matching over 11 bases. The CDR3 sequence is 17 residues long. With V trimmed by 4 bases and J by 3 bases, 10 bases remained unmatched. CDR1 and CDR2 (germline): SGHTA, FQGTGA. CDR3 loop: CASSSYSGTSGKETQYF. As DNA, the CDR3 is TGTGCCAGCAGCTCCTATTCCGGGACTAGCGGAAAAGAGACCCAGTACTTC.

The V and J genes are TRBV7-9 and TRBJ1-5; D is unclear. Germline V gene lookup returns CDR1 SEHNR and CDR2 FQNEAQ (reference sequence). V lost 4 bases and J lost 1, with 11 bases in between. CDR3 length: 15 residues. As DNA, the CDR3 is TGTGCCAGCAGCTCATATGAGGGCAGCAATCAGCCCCAGCATTTT. Residues: CASSSYEGSNQPQHF.

V is TRBV7-2 and J is TRBJ2-1; D possibly corresponds to TRBD2 (6 bases). The CDR3 totals 13 residues. The V gene's germline CDR1 is SGHTA and CDR2 FQGNSA. The V end was cut by 5 bases, the J end by 8 bases, with 13 bases between. The CDR3 DNA reads as TGTGCCAGCAGCAGGGGACCGGGGGATGAGCAGTTCTTC. Translating gives CASSRGPGDEQFF.

For this clone: This may come from a read error, since a much larger clone is one base off. CDR3 residues: CASSKGDYGYTF. The CDR3 bases are TGTGCCAGCAGCAAAGGGGACTATGGCTACACCTTC. This chain uses TRBV7-9 with TRBJ1-2; TRBD1 might be the D (5 bases). Trimming stripped 5 bases from V and 3 bases from J, with 7 bases between. The CDR3 length is 12 residues. Germline loops: CDR1 SEHNR, CDR2 FQNEAQ (reference sequence).